In this sample, the clone carrying this T cell receptor (beta chain) turned up many times. Its antigen is currently unknown. Everyone who donated was a healthy Caucasian. The CDR3 consists of 13 residues. CDR1 is SGHAT, CDR2 FQNNGV, per germline. Trimming removed 7 bases at V and 6 bases at J, with 13 bases between. This sample was included in a study of identical twins. Broader study findings: There is a chance that invariant MAIT and iNKT cells partially muddied zero-insertion analyses. Some out-of-frame alpha sequences were shared by twins, and these showed excess low generation probability. Fewer insertions marked abundant cord blood beta clonotypes; young adult naive trended weakly, memory not at all.

TCRdb analysed the 5' RACE reads with MiXCR anew, one entry per CDR3 protein. The top ten clones hold around 2.1% of a sample with roughly 200,000 distinct CDR3 sequences, 6.5% to 8.5% of them seen once. This sample was shared with a second study, whose subject was yellow fever vaccine responses in identical twins.

This receptor was identified in a woman between 18 and 29 years old in good health. Specimen: memory (CD45RO+) T cells sorted from blood. The chain is built from TRBV11-2 and TRBJ2-1; a weak D match, TRBD1 (7 bases). The CDR3 DNA follows: TGTGCCAGCAACAACAGGGGAGGCAATGAGCAGTTCTTC. It encodes CASNNRGGNEQFF.